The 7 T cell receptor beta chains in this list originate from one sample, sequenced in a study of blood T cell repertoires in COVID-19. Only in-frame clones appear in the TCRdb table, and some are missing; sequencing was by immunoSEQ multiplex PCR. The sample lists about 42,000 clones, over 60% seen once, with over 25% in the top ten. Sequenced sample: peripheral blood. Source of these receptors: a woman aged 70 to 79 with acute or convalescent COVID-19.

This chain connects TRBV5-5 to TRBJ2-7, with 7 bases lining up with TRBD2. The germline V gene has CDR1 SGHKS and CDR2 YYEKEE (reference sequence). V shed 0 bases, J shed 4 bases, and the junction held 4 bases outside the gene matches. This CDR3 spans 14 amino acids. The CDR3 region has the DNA TGTGCCAGCAGCTTGGCCGGGGGGTGGTACGAGCAGTACTTC. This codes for CASSLAGGWYEQYF.

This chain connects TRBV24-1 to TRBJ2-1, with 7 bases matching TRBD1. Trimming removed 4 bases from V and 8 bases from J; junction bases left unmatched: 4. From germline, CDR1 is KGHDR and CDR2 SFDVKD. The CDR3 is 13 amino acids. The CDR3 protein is CATSDLDRDEQFF. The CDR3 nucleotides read TGTGCCACCAGTGACCTCGACAGGGATGAGCAGTTCTTC.

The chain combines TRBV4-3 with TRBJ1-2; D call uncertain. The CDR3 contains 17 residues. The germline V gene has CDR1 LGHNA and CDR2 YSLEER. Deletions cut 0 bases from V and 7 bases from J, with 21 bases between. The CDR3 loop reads CASSQDHPTVFTGGYTF. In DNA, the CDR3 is TGCGCCAGCAGCCAAGATCATCCCACCGTCTTTACCGGTGGCTACACCTTC.

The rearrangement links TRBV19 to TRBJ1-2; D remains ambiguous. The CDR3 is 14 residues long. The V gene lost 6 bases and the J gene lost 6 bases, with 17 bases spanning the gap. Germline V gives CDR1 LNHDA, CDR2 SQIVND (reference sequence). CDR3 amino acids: CASSPSSDPHGYTF. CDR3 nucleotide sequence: TGTGCCAGTAGCCCCTCCAGTGATCCCCATGGCTACACCTTC.

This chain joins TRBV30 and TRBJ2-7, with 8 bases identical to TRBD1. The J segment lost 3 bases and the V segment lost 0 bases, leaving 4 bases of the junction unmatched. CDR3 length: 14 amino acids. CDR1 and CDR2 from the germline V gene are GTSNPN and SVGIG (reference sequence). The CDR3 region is CAWSVLGTGYEQYF. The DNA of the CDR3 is TGTGCCTGGAGTGTACTCGGGACAGGCTACGAGCAGTACTTC.

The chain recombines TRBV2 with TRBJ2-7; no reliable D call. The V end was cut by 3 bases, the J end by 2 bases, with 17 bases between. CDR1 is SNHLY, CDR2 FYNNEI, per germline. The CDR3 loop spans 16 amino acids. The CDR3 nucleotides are TGTGCCAGCAGTGAGCTTGGGTCTTTGGGCCCCTACGAGCAGTACTTC. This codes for CASSELGSLGPYEQYF.

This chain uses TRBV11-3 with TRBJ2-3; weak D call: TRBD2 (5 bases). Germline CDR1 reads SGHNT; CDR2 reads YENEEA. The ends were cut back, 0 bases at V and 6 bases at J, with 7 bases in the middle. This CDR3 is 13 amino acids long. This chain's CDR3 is CASSLDRRDTQYF. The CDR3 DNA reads TGTGCCAGCAGCTTAGATCGGAGGGATACGCAGTATTTT.